This T cell receptor (beta chain) was captured in a study of cytomegalovirus exposure and HLA in healthy donors. This PCR relied on a set of 60 Vbeta primers and 13 Jbeta primers. In the authors' workflow: Roughly 73 million unique TCR beta chains, roughly 11 million of them shared, were counted by a later analysis. Generated by immunoSEQ multiplex PCR, the TCRdb table keeps only in-frame clones and is missing some. V and J calls and clone size follow that table, whereas D and trimming were derived from the DNA. The table records more than 150,000 clones, over 80% of them present only once. Whole-study results and caveats: Relative to the approximately 700-donor mean, N-insertions were reportedly fewer in an Asian-associated ancestry cluster in a later analysis. As confirmed in vitro, three CMV-associated chains were specific for CMV antigens. In most subjects, TCR beta sequences reportedly gave accurate predictions of HLA-A and HLA-B alleles.

The CDR3 loop spans 11 amino acids. Germline V gene sequence: CDR1 SGHNT, CDR2 YENEEA. The V gene lost 6 bases and the J gene lost 10 bases, with 12 bases spanning the gap. Notes on this clone: Its antigen remains unknown.

Sequencing input: PBMCs. The sequence was obtained from a woman between 18 and 30 years old in good health and CMV-seronegative. The chain recombines TRBV11-3 with TRBJ1-1; D remains unclear. The CDR3 sequence is CASSIADRAFF. Written as DNA, the CDR3 is TGTGCCAGCAGTATAGCCGATCGAGCTTTCTTT. Full variable domain (rest looked up from reference TRBV11-3 and TRBJ1-1): EAGVVQSPRYKIIEKKQPVAFWCNPISGHNTLYWYLQNLGQGPELLIRYENEEAVDDSQLPKDRFSAERLKGVDSTLKIQPAELGDSAVYLCASSIADRAFFGQGTRLTVV.